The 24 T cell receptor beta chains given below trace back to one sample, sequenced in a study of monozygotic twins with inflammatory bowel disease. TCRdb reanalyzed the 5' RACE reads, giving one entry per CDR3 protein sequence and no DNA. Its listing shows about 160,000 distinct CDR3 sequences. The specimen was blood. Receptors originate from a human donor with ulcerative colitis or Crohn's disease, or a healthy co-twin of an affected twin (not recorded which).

The CDR3 protein is CASTSPQNEQYF. The V gene is TRBV28, the J gene TRBJ2-7. The V gene's germline CDR1 is MDHEN and CDR2 SYDVKM. CDR3 size: 12 residues.

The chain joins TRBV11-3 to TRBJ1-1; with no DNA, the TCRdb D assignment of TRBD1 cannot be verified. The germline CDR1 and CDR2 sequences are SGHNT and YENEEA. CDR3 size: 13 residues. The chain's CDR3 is CASSFQGRTEAFF. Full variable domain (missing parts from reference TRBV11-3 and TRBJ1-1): EAGVVQSPRYKIIEKKQPVAFWCNPISGHNTLYWYLQNLGQGPELLIRYENEEAVDDSQLPKDRFSAERLKGVDSTLKIQPAELGDSAVYLCASSFQGRTEAFFGQGTRLTVV.

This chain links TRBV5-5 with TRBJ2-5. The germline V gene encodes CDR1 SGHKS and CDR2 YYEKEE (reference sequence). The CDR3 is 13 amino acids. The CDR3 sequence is CASSLVELETQYF.

The CDR3 region is CASSPRGQGSYEQYF. The gene calls are TRBV5-4 and TRBJ2-7; the TCRdb D gene call, TRBD1, has no DNA to confirm it. The V gene's germline CDR1 is SGHNT and CDR2 YYREEE (reference sequence). The CDR3 contains 15 residues. Together with reference TRBV5-4 and TRBJ2-7, the CDR3 gives the full variable domain: ETGVTQSPTHLIKTRGQQVTLRCSSQSGHNTVSWYQQALGQGPQFIFQYYREEENGRGNFPPRFSGLQFPNYSSELNVNALELDDSALYLCASSPRGQGSYEQYFGPGTRLTVT.

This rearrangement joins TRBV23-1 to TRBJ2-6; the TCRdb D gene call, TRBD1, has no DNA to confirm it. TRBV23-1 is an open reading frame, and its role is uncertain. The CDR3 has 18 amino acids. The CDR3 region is CASRGGGRESSGANVLTF.

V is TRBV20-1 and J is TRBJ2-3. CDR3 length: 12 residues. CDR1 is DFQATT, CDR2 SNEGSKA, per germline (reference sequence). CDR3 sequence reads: CSVRTSADTQYF.

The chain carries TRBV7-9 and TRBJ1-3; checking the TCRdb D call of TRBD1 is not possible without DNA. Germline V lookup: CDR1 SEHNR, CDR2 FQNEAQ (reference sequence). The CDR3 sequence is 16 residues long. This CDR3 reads CASSLGLDRGRNTIYF.

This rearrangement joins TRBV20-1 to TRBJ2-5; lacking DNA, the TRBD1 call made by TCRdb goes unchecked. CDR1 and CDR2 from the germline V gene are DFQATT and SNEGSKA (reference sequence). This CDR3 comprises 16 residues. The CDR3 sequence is CSASSIRGPGQETQYF.

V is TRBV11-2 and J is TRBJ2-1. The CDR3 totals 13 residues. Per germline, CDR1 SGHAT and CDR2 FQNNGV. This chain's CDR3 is CASSLERYNEQFF.

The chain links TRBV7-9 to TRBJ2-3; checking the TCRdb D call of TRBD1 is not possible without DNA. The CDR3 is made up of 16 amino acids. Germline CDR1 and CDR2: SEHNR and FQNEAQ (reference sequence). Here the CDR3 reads CASSPGTGGSTDTQYF. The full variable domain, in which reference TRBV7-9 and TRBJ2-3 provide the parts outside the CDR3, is DTGVSQNPRHKITKRGQNVTFRCDPISEHNRLYWYRQTLGQGPEFLTYFQNEAQLEKSRLLSDRFSAERPKGSFSTLEIQRTEQGDSAMYLCASSPGTGGSTDTQYFGPGTRLTVL.

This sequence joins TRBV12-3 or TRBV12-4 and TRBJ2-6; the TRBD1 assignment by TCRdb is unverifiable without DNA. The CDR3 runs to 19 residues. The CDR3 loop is CASSYGPDRGSSGANVLTF.

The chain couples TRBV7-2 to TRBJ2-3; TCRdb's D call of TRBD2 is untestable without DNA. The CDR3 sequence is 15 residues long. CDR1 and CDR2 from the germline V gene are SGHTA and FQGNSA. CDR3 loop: CASRTAGGPSDTQYF.

The chain's CDR3 is CASSLGQADLDTGELFF. The chain recombines TRBV12-3 or TRBV12-4 with TRBJ2-2. CDR3 length equals 17 residues.

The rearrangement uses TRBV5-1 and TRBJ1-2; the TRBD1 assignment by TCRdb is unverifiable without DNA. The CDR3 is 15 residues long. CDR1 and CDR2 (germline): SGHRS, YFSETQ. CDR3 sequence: CASSLDGGGHNGYTF.

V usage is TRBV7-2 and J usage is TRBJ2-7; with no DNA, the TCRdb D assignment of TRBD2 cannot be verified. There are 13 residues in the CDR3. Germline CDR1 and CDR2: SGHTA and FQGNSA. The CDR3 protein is CASSLGLAREQYF. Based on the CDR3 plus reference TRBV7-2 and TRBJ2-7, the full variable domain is GAGVSQSPSNKVTEKGKDVELRCDPISGHTALYWYRQSLGQGLEFLIYFQGNSAPDKSGLPSDRFSAERTGGSVSTLTIQRTQQEDSAVYLCASSLGLAREQYFGPGTRLTVT.

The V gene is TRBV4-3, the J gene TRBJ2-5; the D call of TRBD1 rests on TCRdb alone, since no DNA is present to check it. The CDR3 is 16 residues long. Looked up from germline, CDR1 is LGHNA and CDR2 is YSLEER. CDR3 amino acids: CASSQDGAGRGETQYF.

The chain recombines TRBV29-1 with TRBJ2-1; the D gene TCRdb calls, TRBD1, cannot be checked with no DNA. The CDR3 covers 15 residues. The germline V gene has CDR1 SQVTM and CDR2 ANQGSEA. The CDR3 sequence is CSVGAGESGNGEQFF.

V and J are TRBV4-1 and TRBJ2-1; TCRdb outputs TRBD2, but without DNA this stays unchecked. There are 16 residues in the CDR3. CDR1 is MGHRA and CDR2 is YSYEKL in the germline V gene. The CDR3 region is CASSQDAGLAVNEQFF.

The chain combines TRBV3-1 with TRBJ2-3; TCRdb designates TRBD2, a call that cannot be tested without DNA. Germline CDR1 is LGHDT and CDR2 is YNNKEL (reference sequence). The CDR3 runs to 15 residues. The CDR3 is CASSQVAGVLNTQYF.

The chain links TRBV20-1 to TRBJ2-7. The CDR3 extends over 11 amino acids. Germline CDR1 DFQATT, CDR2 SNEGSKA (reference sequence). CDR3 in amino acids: CSAPDDYEQYF.

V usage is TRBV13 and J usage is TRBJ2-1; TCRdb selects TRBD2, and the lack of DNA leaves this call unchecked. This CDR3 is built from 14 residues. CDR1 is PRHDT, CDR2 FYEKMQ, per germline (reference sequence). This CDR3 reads CASSFPSGGNEQFF.

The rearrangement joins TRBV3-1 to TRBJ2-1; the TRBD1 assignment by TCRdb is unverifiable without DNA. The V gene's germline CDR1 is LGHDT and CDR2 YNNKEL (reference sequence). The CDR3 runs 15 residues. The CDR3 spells CASSHLAGGDNEQFF.

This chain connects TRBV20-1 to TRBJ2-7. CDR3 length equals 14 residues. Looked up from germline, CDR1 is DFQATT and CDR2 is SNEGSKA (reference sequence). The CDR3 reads CSARDAGRPYEQYF.

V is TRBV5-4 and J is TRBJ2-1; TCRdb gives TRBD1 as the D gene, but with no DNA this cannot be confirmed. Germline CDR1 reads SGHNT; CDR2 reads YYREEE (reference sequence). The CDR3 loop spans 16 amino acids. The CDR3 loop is CASSTSRVGLGEEQFF.